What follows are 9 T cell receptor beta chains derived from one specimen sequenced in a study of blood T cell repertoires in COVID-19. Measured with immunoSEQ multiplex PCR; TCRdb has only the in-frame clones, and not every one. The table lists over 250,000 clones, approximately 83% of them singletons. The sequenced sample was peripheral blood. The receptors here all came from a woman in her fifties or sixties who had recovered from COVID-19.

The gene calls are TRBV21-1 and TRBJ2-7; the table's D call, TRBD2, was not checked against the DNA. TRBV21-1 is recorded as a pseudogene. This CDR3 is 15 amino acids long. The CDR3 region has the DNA TGTGCCAGCAGCAACGACAACCGGGAAGAGTGGGAGCAGTACTTC. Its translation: CASSNDNREEWEQYF.

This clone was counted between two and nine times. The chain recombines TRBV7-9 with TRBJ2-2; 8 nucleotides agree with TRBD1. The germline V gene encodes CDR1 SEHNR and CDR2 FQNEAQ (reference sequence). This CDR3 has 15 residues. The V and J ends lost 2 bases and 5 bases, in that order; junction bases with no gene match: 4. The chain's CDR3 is CASSLRQGWTGELFF. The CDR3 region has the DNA TGTGCCAGCAGCTTACGACAGGGGTGGACCGGGGAGCTGTTTTTT.

CDR3 nucleotide sequence: TGTGCCAGCAGGCACGGGGGAGTCACTGAAGCTTTCTTT. This codes for CASRHGGVTEAFF. The gene calls are TRBV27 and TRBJ1-1; D might be TRBD1 (5 bases). V lost 6 bases to trimming and J lost 4 bases, with 12 bases between them. The V gene's germline CDR1 is MNHEY and CDR2 SMNVEV (reference sequence). CDR3 length equals 13 residues.

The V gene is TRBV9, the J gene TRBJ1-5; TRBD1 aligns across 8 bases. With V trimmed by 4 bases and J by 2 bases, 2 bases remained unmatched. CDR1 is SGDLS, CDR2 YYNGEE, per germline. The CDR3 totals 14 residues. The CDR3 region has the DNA TGTGCCAGCAGCCCGGGACAGGGCAATCAGCCCCAGCATTTT. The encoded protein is CASSPGQGNQPQHF.

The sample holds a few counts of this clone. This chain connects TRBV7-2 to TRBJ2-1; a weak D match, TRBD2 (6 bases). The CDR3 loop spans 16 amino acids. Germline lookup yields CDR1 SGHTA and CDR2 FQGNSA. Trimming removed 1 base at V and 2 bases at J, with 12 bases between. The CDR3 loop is CASSLGGGVTYNEQFF. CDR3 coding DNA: TGTGCCAGCAGCTTAGGGGGCGGGGTGACCTACAATGAGCAGTTCTTC. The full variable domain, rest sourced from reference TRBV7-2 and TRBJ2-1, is GAGVSQSPSNKVTEKGKDVELRCDPISGHTALYWYRQSLGQGLEFLIYFQGNSAPDKSGLPSDRFSAERTGGSVSTLTIQRTQQEDSAVYLCASSLGGGVTYNEQFFGPGTRLTVL.

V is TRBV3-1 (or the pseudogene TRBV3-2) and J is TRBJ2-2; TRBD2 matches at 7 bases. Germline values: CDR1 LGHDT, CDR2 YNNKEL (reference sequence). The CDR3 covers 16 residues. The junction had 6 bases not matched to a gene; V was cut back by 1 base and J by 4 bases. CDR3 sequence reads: CASSQVMGRGTGELFF. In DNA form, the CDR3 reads TGTGCCAGCAGCCAAGTCATGGGGAGGGGCACCGGGGAGCTGTTTTTT.

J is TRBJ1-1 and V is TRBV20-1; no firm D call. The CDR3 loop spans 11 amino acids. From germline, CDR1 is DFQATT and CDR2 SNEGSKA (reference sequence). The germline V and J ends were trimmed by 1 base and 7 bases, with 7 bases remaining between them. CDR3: CSARVSFEAFF. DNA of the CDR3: TGCAGTGCTAGAGTAAGCTTTGAAGCTTTCTTT.

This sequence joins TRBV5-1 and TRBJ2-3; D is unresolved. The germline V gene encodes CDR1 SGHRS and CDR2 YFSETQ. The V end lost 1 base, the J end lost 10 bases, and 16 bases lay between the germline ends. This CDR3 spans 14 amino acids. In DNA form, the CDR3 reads TGCGCCAGCAGCTTGCCACAATCGCCCGATGCGCAGTATTTT. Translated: CASSLPQSPDAQYF.

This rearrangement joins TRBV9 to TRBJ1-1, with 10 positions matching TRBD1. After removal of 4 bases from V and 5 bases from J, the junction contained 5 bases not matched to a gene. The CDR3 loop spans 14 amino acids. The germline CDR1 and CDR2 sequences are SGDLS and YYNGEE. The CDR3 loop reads CASSPGQGRTEAFF. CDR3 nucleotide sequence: TGTGCCAGCAGCCCGGGACAGGGGAGGACTGAAGCTTTCTTT.